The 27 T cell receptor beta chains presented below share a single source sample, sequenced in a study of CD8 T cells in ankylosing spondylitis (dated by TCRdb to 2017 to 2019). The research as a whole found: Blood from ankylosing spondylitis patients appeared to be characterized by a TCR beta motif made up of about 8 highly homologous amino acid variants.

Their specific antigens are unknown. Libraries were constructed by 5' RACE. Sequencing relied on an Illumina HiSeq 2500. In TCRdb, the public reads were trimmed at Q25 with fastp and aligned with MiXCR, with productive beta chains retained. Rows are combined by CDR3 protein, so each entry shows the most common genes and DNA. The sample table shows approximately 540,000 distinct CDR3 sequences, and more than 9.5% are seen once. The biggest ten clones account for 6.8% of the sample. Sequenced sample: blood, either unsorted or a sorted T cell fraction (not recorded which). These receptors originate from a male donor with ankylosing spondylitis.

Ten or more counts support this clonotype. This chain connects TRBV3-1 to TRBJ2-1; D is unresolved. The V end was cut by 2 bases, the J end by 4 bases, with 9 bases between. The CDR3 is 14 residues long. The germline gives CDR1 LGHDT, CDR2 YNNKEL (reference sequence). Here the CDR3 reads CASSQTTGYNEQFF. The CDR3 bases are TGTGCCAGCAGCCAAACGACTGGTTACAATGAGCAGTTCTTC.

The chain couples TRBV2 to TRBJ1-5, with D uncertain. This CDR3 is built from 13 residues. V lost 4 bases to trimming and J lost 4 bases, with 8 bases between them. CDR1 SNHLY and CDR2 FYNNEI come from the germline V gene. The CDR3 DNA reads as TGTGCCAGCAGTGTGCCCCGAAATCAGCCCCAGCATTTT. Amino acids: CASSVPRNQPQHF.

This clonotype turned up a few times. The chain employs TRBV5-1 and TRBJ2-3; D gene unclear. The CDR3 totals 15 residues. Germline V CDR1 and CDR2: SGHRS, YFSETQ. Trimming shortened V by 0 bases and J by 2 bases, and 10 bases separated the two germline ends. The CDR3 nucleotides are TGCGCCAGCAGCTTGGCCGGTTACACCACAGATACGCAGTATTTT. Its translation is CASSLAGYTTDTQYF.

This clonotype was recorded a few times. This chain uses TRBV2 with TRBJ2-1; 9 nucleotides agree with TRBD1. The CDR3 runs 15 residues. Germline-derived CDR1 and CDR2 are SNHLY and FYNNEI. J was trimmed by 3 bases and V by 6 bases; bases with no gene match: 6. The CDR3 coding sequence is TGTGCCAGCAGGGCAGACAGGGGGAACTACAATGAGCAGTTCTTC. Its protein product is CASRADRGNYNEQFF.

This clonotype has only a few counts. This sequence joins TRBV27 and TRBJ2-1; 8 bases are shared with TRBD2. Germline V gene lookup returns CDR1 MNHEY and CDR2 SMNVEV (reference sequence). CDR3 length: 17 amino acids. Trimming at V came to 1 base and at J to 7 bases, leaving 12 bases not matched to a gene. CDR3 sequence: CASSLLSGRGGENEQFF. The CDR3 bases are TGTGCCAGCAGTTTATTGAGCGGGAGAGGTGGTGAGAATGAGCAGTTCTTC.

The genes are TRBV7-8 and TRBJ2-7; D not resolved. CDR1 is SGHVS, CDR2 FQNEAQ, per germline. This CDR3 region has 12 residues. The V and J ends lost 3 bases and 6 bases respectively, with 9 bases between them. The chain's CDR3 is CASSFEGREQYV. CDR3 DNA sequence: TGTGCCAGCAGCTTTGAAGGCCGCGAGCAGTACGTC.

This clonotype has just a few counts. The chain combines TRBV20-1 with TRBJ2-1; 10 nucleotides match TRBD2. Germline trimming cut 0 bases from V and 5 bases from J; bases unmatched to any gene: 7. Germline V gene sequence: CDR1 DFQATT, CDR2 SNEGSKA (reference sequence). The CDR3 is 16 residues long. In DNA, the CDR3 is TGCAGTGCTAGAGATCAGAGCGGGAGGGCCCACAATGAGCAGTTCTTC. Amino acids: CSARDQSGRAHNEQFF.

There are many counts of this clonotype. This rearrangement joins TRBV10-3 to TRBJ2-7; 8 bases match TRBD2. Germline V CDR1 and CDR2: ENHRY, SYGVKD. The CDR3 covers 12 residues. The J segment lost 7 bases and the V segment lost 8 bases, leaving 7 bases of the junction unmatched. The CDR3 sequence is CAIAREVGEQYV. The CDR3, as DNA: TGTGCCATCGCGCGGGAGGTTGGGGAGCAGTACGTC.

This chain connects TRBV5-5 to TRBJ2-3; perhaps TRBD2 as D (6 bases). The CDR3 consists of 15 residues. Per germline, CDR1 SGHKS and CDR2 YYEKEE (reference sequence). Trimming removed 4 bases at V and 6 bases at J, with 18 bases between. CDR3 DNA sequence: TGTGCCAGCAGCGGGGCGGGAACAGCTGGGGATACGCAGTATTTT. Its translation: CASSGAGTAGDTQYF. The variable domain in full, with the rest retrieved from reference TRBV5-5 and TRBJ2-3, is DAGVTQSPTHLIKTRGQQVTLRCSPISGHKSVSWYQQVLGQGPQFIFQYYEKEERGRGNFPDRFSARQFPNYSSELNVNALLLGDSALYLCASSGAGTAGDTQYFGPGTRLTVL.

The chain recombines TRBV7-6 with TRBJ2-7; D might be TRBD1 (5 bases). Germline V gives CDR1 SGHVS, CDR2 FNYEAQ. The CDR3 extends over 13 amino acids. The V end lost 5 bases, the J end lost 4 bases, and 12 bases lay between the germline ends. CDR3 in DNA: TGTGCCAGCAGCCAGGGTCCTTTATACGAGCAGTACTTC. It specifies CASSQGPLYEQYF.

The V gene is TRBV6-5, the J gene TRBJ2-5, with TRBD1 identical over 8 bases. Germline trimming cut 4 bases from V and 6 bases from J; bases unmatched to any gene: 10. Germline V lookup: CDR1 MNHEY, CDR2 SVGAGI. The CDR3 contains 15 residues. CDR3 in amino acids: CASSSTTTGAKTQYF. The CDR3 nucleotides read TGTGCCAGCAGTTCGACGACGACAGGGGCTAAGACCCAGTACTTC.

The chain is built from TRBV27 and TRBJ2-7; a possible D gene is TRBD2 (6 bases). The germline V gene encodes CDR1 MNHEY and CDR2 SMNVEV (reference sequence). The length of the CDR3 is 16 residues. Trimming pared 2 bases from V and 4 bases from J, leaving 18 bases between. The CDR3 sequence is CASSLSRGGSKYEQYF. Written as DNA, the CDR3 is TGTGCCAGCAGTTTAAGTCGTGGGGGGAGTAAATACGAGCAGTACTTC.

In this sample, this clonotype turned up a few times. CDR3 nucleotide sequence: TGTGCCAGCAAAAGCATCGTCAATTCACCCCTCCACTTT. It encodes CASKSIVNSPLHF. J is TRBJ1-6 and V is TRBV6-1; unclear D gene. CDR3 length: 13 residues. The germline V and J ends were trimmed by 7 bases and 7 bases, with 11 bases remaining between them. Germline V lookup: CDR1 MNHNS, CDR2 SASEGT.

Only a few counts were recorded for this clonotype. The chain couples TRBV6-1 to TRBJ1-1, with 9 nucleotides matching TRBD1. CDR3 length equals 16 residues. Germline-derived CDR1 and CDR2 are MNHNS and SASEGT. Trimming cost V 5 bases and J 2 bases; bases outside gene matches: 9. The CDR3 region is CASSTRDRALNTEAFF. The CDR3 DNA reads TGTGCCAGCAGTACCCGGGACAGGGCCCTTAACACTGAAGCTTTCTTT.

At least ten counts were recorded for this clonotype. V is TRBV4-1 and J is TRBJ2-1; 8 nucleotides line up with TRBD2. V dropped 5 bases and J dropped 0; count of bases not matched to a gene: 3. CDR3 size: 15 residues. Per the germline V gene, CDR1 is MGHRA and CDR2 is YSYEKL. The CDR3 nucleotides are TGCGCCAGCAGCGACACTAGCGGCTCCTACAATGAGCAGTTCTTC. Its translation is CASSDTSGSYNEQFF.

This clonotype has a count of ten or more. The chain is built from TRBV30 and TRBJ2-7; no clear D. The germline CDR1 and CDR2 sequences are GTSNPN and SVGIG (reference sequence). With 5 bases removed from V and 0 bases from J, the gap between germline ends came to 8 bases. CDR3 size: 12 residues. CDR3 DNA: TGTGCCTGGGTAAGGAGCTCCTACGAGCAGTACTTC. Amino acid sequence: CAWVRSSYEQYF.

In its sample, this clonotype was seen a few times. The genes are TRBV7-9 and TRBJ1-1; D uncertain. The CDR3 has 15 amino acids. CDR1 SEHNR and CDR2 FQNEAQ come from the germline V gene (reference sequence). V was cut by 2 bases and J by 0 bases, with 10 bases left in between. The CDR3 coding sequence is TGTGCCAGCAGCTTACGCTCGGGGATGAACACTGAAGCTTTCTTT. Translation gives CASSLRSGMNTEAFF. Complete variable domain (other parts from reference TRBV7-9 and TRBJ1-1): DTGVSQNPRHKITKRGQNVTFRCDPISEHNRLYWYRQTLGQGPEFLTYFQNEAQLEKSRLLSDRFSAERPKGSFSTLEIQRTEQGDSAMYLCASSLRSGMNTEAFFGQGTRLTVV.

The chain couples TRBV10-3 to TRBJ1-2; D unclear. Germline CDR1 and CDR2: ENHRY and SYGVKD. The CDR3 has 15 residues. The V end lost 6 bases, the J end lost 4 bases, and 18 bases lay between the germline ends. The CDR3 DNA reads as TGTGCCATCAGAGGAGAGGCGGCAGGAGTCTATGGCTACACCTTC. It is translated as CAIRGEAAGVYGYTF.

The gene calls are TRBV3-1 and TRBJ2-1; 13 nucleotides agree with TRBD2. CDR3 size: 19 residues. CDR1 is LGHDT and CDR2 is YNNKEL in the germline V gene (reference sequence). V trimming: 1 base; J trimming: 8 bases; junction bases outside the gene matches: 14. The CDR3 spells CASSQVTPGGLAGLHEQFF. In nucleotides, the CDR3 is TGTGCCAGCAGCCAAGTAACCCCAGGGGGACTAGCGGGATTGCATGAGCAGTTCTTC.

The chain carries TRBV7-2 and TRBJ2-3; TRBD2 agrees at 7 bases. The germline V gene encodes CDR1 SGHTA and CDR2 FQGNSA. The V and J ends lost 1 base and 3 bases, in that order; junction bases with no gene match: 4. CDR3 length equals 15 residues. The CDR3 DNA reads TGTGCCAGCAGCTTAGTGTCGGGAGGAACAGATACGCAGTATTTT. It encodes CASSLVSGGTDTQYF.

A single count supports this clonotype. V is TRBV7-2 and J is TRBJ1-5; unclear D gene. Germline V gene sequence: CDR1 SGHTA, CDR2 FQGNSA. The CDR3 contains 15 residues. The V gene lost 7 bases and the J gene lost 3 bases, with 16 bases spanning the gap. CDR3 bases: TGTGCCAGCAACCAAGTGGCCTCTAACAATCAGCCCCAGCATTTT. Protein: CASNQVASNNQPQHF.

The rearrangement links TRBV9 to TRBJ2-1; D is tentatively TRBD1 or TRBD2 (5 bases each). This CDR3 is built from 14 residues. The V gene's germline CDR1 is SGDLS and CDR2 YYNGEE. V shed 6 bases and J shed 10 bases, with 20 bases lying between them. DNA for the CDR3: TGTGCCAGCACCCAAGGGGACGCCCTAGGGGAGCAGTTCTTC. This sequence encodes CASTQGDALGEQFF.

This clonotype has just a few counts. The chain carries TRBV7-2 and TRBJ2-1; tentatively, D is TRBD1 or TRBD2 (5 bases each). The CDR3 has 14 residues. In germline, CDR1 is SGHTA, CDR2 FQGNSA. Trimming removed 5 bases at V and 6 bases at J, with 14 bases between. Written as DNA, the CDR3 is TGTGCCAGCAGCCCGGGACCCCTGGGCAATGAGCAGTTCTTC. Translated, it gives CASSPGPLGNEQFF.

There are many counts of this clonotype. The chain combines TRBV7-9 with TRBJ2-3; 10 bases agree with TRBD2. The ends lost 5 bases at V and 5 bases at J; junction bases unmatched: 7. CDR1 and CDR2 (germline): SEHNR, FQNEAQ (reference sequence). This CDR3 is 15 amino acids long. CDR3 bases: TGTGCCAGCAGCAACCTAGCGGGAGCAGGAGATACGCAGTATTTT. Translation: CASSNLAGAGDTQYF.

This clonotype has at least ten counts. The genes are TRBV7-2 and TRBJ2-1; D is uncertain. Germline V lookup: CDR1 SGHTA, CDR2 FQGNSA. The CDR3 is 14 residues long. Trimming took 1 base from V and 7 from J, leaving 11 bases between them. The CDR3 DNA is TGTGCCAGCAGCTTAGGGGTTAGTATGAATGAGCAGTTCTTC. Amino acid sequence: CASSLGVSMNEQFF. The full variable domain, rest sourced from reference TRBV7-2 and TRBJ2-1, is GAGVSQSPSNKVTEKGKDVELRCDPISGHTALYWYRQSLGQGLEFLIYFQGNSAPDKSGLPSDRFSAERTGGSVSTLTIQRTQQEDSAVYLCASSLGVSMNEQFFGPGTRLTVL.

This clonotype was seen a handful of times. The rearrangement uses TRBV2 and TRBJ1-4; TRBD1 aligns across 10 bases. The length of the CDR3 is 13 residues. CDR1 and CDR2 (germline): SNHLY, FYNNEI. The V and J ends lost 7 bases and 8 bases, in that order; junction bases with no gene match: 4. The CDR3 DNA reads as TGTGCCAGCACCGGACAGGGGGTCGAAAAACTGTTTTTT. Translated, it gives CASTGQGVEKLFF. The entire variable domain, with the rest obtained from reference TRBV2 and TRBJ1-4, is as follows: EPEVTQTPSHQVTQMGQEVILRCVPISNHLYFYWYRQILGQKVEFLVSFYNNEISEKSEIFDDQFSVERPDGSNFTLKIRSTKLEDSAMYFCASTGQGVEKLFFGSGTQLSVL.

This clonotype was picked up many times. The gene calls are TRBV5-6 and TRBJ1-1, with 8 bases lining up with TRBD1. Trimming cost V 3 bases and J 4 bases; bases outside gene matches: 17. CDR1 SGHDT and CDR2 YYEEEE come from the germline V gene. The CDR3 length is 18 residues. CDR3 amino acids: CASSYNRARRGLVTEAFF. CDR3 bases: TGTGCCAGCAGCTACAATAGGGCACGCAGGGGGCTGGTCACTGAAGCTTTCTTT.